The 12 T cell receptor beta chains given below trace back to one sample, sequenced in a study of STAT5B mutations in CD4+ large granular lymphocyte leukemia. Assay: immunoSEQ multiplex PCR; the TCRdb copy retains only in-frame clones and omits some. Of about 8,400 clones in the sample, roughly 91% were seen once. The sequencing sample was made of PBMCs. The receptor set was obtained from a woman between 65 and 79 years old with CD4+ T-cell large granular lymphocyte leukemia.

The V gene is TRBV9, the J gene TRBJ2-3; D might be TRBD2 (6 bases). V gave up 4 bases and J gave up 1 base, with 13 bases separating them. Germline V gives CDR1 SGDLS, CDR2 YYNGEE. CDR3 size: 15 residues. Written as DNA, the CDR3 is TGTGCCAGCAGCTTAGGAGGGGTCGGCACAGATACGCAGTATTTT. It encodes CASSLGGVGTDTQYF.

The chain employs TRBV10-1 and TRBJ2-7, with 7 bases aligning to TRBD1. Per germline, CDR1 WNHNN and CDR2 SYGVQD (reference sequence). This CDR3 is 16 amino acids long. V lost 2 bases, J lost 1 base, and 8 bases stayed unmatched. CDR3 in DNA: TGCGCCAGCAGTGAGGCCGGGACAGAATATTCCTACGAGCAGTACTTC. This encodes CASSEAGTEYSYEQYF.

V and J are TRBV7-9 and TRBJ2-3; a possible D gene is TRBD1 (6 bases). Deletions cut 4 bases from V and 0 bases from J, with 8 bases between. The CDR3 is 14 residues long. CDR1 and CDR2 (germline): SEHNR, FQNEAQ (reference sequence). The CDR3 protein is CASSSTGSTDTQYF. The CDR3 bases are TGTGCCAGCAGCTCGACAGGCAGCACAGATACGCAGTATTTT. Full variable domain (missing parts from reference TRBV7-9 and TRBJ2-3): DTGVSQNPRHKITKRGQNVTFRCDPISEHNRLYWYRQTLGQGPEFLTYFQNEAQLEKSRLLSDRFSAERPKGSFSTLEIQRTEQGDSAMYLCASSSTGSTDTQYFGPGTRLTVL.

This chain connects TRBV5-1 to TRBJ1-1; no definite D call. The CDR3 sequence is 14 residues long. Germline V gives CDR1 SGHRS, CDR2 YFSETQ. V was clipped by 2 bases and J by 3 bases, with 11 bases between them. The CDR3 protein is CASSFSSPDTEAFF. CDR3 coding DNA: TGCGCCAGCAGCTTTAGTTCGCCCGACACTGAAGCTTTCTTT.

Only one count was recorded for this clone. The chain carries TRBV2 and TRBJ1-6; D uncertain. The V end was cut by 5 bases, the J end by 7 bases, with 15 bases between. From germline, CDR1 is SNHLY and CDR2 FYNNEI. The CDR3 runs to 15 residues. Here the CDR3 DNA reads TGTGCCAGCAGTCCTGGAGGAGGTAACAATTCACCCCTCCACTTT. It is translated as CASSPGGGNNSPLHF.

This chain links TRBV10-3 with TRBJ2-3; D is ambiguous. V was clipped by 2 bases and J by 4 bases, with 7 bases between them. There are 13 residues in the CDR3. Germline V gives CDR1 ENHRY, CDR2 SYGVKD. CDR3 sequence reads: CAISEPGADTQYF. The CDR3 DNA reads TGTGCCATCAGTGAGCCAGGAGCAGATACGCAGTATTTT.

This chain uses TRBV5-6 with TRBJ2-5; 8 bases align to TRBD1. CDR3 size: 14 residues. Germline lookup yields CDR1 SGHDT and CDR2 YYEEEE. Germline trimming cut 5 bases from V and 4 bases from J; bases unmatched to any gene: 7. CDR3 bases: TGTGCCAGCAGGGAGACAGGGGATGGAGAGACCCAGTACTTC. It encodes CASRETGDGETQYF.

The gene calls are TRBV6-5 and TRBJ1-5; no definite D call. This CDR3 comprises 12 residues. V was pared by 2 bases and J by 9 bases, with 8 bases between. The V gene's germline CDR1 is MNHEY and CDR2 SVGAGI. The CDR3 DNA follows: TGTGCCAGCAGTTACAGGTCGGGGCCCCAGCATTTT. It is translated as CASSYRSGPQHF.

V and J are TRBV18 and TRBJ1-1; D is unclear. With 3 bases removed from V and 4 bases from J, the gap between germline ends came to 15 bases. CDR1 KGHSH and CDR2 LQKENI come from the germline V gene. The CDR3 consists of 15 residues. The CDR3, as DNA: TGTGCCAGCTCACCCAGGACCGAGGTGGGCACTGAAGCTTTCTTT. It encodes CASSPRTEVGTEAFF. Using reference TRBV18 and TRBJ1-1 for the parts outside the CDR3, the full variable domain is NAGVMQNPRHLVRRRGQEARLRCSPMKGHSHVYWYRQLPEEGLKFMVYLQKENIIDESGMPKERFSAEFPKEGPSILRIQQVVRGDSAAYFCASSPRTEVGTEAFFGQGTRLTVV.

The V call is TRBV6-6, the J call TRBJ2-3; 11 nucleotides agree with TRBD2. The CDR3 is made up of 15 amino acids. In germline, CDR1 is MNHNY, CDR2 SVGAGI (reference sequence). J was trimmed by 4 bases and V by 6 bases; bases with no gene match: 6. This chain's CDR3 is CASRDSGGAADTQYF. CDR3 coding DNA: TGTGCCAGCAGGGATAGCGGGGGGGCCGCAGATACGCAGTATTTT.

The rearrangement joins TRBV9 to TRBJ1-6; no clear D gene. CDR3 length: 14 residues. V lost 0 bases, J lost 8 bases, and 9 bases lay in between. Germline V lookup: CDR1 SGDLS, CDR2 YYNGEE. This chain's CDR3 is CASSVGDEYSPLHF. CDR3 nucleotide sequence: TGTGCCAGCAGCGTAGGAGATGAGTATTCACCCCTCCACTTT.

The chain is built from TRBV7-9 and TRBJ1-5, with D perhaps matching TRBD1 (5 bases). Germline assignment: CDR1 SEHNR and CDR2 FQNEAQ (reference sequence). The CDR3 loop spans 15 amino acids. V gave up 0 bases and J gave up 2 bases, with 8 bases separating them. CDR3 amino acids: CASSLAGVGNQPQHF. The CDR3 DNA follows: TGTGCCAGCAGCTTAGCAGGGGTTGGCAATCAGCCCCAGCATTTT. Complete variable domain (other parts from reference TRBV7-9 and TRBJ1-5): DTGVSQNPRHKITKRGQNVTFRCDPISEHNRLYWYRQTLGQGPEFLTYFQNEAQLEKSRLLSDRFSAERPKGSFSTLEIQRTEQGDSAMYLCASSLAGVGNQPQHFGDGTRLSIL.